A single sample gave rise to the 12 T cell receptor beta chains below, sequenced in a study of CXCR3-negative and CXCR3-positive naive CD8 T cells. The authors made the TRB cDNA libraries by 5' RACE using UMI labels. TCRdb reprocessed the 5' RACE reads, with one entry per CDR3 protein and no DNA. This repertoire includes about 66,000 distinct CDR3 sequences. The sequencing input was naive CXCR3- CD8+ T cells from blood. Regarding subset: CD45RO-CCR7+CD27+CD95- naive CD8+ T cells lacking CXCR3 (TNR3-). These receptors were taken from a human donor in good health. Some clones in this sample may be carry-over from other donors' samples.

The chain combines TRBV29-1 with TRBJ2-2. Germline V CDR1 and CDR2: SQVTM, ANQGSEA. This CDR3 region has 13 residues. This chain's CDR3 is CSVEGQYTGELFF.

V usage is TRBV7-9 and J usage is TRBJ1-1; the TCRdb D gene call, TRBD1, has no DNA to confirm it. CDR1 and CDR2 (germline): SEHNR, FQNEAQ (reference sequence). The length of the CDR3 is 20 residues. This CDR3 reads CASSLVLSDWGQTGGTEAFF.

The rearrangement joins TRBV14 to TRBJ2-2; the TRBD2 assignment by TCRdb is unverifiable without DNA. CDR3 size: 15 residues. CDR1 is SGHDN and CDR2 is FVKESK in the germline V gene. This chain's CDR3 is CASSQIPRAKEELFF.

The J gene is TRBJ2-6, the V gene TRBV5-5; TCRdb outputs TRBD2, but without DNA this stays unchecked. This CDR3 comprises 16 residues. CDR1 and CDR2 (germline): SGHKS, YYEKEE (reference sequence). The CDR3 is CASRPEGLPGANVLTF.

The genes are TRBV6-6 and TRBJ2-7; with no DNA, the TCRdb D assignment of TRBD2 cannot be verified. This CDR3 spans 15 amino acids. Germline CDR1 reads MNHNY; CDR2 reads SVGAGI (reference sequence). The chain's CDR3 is CASSYAPSRGDEQYF.

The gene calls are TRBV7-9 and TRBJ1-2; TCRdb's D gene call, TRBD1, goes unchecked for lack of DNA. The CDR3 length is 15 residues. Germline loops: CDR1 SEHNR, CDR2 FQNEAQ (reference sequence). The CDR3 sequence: CASSLVGGADYGYTF. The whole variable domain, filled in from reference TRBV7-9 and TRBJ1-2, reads DTGVSQNPRHKITKRGQNVTFRCDPISEHNRLYWYRQTLGQGPEFLTYFQNEAQLEKSRLLSDRFSAERPKGSFSTLEIQRTEQGDSAMYLCASSLVGGADYGYTFGSGTRLTVV.

CDR3 protein: CASSQGKRGTAPYNEQFF. The V and J genes are TRBV4-2 and TRBJ2-1; no DNA is available, so the TRBD1 call from TCRdb remains unchecked. Germline V gene data show CDR1 as LGHNA and CDR2 as YNFKEQ. The CDR3 runs 18 residues.

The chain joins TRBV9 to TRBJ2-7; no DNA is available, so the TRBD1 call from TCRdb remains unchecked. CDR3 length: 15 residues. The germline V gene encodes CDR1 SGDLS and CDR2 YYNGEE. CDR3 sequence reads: CASSVDDRGINEQYF.

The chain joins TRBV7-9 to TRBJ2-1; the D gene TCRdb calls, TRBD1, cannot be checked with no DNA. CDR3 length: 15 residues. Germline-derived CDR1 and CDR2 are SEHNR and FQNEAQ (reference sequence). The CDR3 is CASSLSPGTDNEQFF.

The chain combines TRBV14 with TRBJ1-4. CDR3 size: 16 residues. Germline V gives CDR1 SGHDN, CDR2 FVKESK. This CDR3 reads CASSQDLAASNEKLFF. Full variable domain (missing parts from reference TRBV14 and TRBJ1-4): EAGVTQFPSHSVIEKGQTVTLRCDPISGHDNLYWYRRVMGKEIKFLLHFVKESKQDESGMPNNRFLAERTGGTYSTLKVQPAELEDSGVYFCASSQDLAASNEKLFFGSGTQLSVL.

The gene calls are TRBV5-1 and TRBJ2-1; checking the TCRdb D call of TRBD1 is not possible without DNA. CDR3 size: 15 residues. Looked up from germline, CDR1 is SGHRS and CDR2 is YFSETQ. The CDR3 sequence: CASSFGTGGINEQFF.

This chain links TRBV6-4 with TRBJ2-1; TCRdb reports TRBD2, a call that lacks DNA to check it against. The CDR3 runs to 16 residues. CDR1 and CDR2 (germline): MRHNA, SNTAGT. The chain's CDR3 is CASSDSLAGPYNEQFF.